This T cell receptor beta chain appears in the sequencing data of a study of CXCR3-negative and CXCR3-positive naive CD8 T cells. The CDR3 contains 14 residues. Germline loops: CDR1 SEHNR, CDR2 FQNEAQ (reference sequence). The study made its TRB cDNA libraries by 5' RACE, adding UMI labels. From its re-call of the 5' RACE reads, TCRdb lists each CDR3 protein once, without DNA. The listing contains approximately 49,000 distinct CDR3 sequences. This clonotype ranks as large (0.1 to 1%) in terms of frequency. Its specificity is not known. Study-level results: Naive subsets had comparable surface CD5, so TRB CDR3 properties gauged TCR strength.

Specimen: memory CD8+ T cells from blood. The gene calls are TRBV7-9 and TRBJ2-7; TCRdb returns TRBD1, unconfirmable since there is no DNA. This receptor was taken from a human donor in good health. Some clones in this sample may be carry-over from other donors' samples. The CDR3 loop is CASSSGAGSYEQYF.